This T cell receptor (beta chain) was profiled in a study of Tregs in tolerant kidney transplant recipients. Study outcomes and limitations: This study did not directly address biological reproducibility. Tolerant patients' donor-specific Tregs expanded beyond overall Tregs, suggesting antigen-driven growth. Expanding Tregs on activated donor B cells appeared to best identify donor-specific TCRbeta clones.

The table lists this clone with a few counts. Antigen: not known. Related graft donors supplied nonmyeloablative bone marrow transplants, and mixed chimerism was transient. Sequencing was performed with immunoSEQ multiplex PCR; in TCRdb, only in-frame clones are kept and a portion is missing. The data show roughly 52,000 clones, with around 93% seen just once and roughly 15% held by the top ten. Looked up from germline, CDR1 is SGHNT and CDR2 is YYREEE (reference sequence). Trimming at V came to 3 bases and at J to 0 bases, leaving 7 bases not matched to a gene. The CDR3 is 16 amino acids. Sequenced here: CD8+ T cells from blood (PBMCs), sampled 24 months after the transplant. This sequence joins TRBV5-4 and TRBJ2-7; the match to TRBD2 covers 9 bases. The sequence came from a human patient who received a combined kidney and bone marrow transplant. Some T cells may be supplied by the graft donor. The DNA for the CDR3 is TGTGCCAGCAGCTGGGAGCTAGCGGGAAGCTCCTACGAGCAGTACTTC. Translated, it gives CASSWELAGSSYEQYF.